This T cell receptor (beta chain) comes out of a study of neoadjuvant anti-PD-1 for oral cavity cancer. Specified time point: after neoadjuvant nivolumab, at surgical resection. Using immunoSEQ multiplex PCR, the repertoire was profiled, and TCRdb retains in-frame clones only, with some absent. This table has about 72,000 clones, about 88% appearing once. This clone was observed a single time. V was trimmed by 3 bases and J by 4 bases, leaving 12 bases between them. The CDR3 totals 15 residues. Germline lookup yields CDR1 LNHDA and CDR2 SQIVND (reference sequence). The genes are TRBV19 and TRBJ1-4, with a tentative D call TRBD1 (6 bases). The sample in question was PBMCs, obtained after nivolumab (anti-PD-1) treatment. The sequence was obtained from a person between 35 and 79 years old with oral cavity squamous cell carcinoma. CDR3 in amino acids: CASSIQGQYNEKLFF. The CDR3 nucleotides are TGTGCCAGTAGTATCCAGGGGCAGTATAATGAAAAACTGTTTTTT.